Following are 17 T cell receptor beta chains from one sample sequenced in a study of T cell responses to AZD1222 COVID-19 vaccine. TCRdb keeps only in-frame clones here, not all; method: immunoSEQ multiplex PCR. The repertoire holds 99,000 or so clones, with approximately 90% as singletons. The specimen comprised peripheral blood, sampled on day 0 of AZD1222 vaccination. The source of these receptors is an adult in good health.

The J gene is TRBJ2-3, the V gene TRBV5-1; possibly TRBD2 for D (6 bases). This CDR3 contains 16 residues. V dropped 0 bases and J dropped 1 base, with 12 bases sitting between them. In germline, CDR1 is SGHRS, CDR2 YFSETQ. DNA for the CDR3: TGCGCCAGCAGCTTGGGCGGGACTTTACGCACAGATACGCAGTATTTT. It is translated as CASSLGGTLRTDTQYF.

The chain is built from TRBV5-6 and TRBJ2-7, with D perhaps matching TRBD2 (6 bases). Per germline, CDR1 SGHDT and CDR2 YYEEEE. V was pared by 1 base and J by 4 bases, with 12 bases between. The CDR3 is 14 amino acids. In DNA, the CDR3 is TGTGCCAGCAGCTTGAAGGGACTTATATACGAGCAGTACTTC. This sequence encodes CASSLKGLIYEQYF.

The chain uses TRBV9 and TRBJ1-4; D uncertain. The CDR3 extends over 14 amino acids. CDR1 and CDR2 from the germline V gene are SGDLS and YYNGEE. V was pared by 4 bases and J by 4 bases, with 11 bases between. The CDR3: CASSIDGNNEKLFF. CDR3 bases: TGTGCCAGCAGCATCGACGGTAATAATGAAAAACTGTTTTTT.

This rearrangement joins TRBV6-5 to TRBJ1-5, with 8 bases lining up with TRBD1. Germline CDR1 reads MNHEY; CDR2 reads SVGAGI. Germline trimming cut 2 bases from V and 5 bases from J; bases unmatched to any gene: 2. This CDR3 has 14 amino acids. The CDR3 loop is CASSYRTGHQPQHF. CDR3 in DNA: TGTGCCAGCAGTTACAGGACAGGGCATCAGCCCCAGCATTTT.

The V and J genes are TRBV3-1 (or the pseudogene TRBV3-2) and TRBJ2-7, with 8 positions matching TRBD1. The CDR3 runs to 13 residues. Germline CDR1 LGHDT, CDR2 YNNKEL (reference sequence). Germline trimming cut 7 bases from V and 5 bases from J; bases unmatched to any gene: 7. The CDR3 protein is CASNRGQGHEQYF. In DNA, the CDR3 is TGTGCCAGCAACCGAGGACAGGGCCACGAGCAGTACTTC.

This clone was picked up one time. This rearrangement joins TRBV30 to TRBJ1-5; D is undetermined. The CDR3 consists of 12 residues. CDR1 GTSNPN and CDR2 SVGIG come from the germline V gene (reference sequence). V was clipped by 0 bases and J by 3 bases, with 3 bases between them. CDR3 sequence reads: CAWSVTNQPQHF. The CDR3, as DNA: TGTGCCTGGAGTGTAACCAATCAGCCCCAGCATTTT.

Here the CDR3 DNA reads TGTGCCAGCAGCTTAGCGGGTCCGGAGGATGGCTACACCTTC. Translation gives CASSLAGPEDGYTF. This rearrangement joins TRBV7-9 to TRBJ1-2; D ambiguous. The CDR3 has 14 amino acids. In germline, CDR1 is SEHNR, CDR2 FQNEAQ (reference sequence). Trimming left V 0 bases short and J 6 bases short, with 11 bases between.

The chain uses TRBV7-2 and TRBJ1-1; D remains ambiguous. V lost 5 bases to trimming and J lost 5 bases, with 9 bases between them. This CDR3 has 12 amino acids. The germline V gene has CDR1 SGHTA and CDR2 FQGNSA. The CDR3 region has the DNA TGTGCCAGCAGCACCAGAGGAACTGAAGCTTTCTTT. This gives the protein CASSTRGTEAFF.

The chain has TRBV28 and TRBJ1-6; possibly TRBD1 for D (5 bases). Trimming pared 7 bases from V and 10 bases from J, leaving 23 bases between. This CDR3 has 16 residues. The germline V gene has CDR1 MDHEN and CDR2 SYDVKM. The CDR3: CASTIGGSFKPSPLHF. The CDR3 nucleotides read TGTGCCAGCACCATCGGGGGGTCCTTTAAGCCCTCACCCCTCCACTTT.

The CDR3 sequence is CATSTSRVAYNEQFF. Here the CDR3 DNA reads TGTGCCACCAGTACGTCTAGGGTGGCCTACAATGAGCAGTTCTTC. The chain carries TRBV15 and TRBJ2-1; no clear D gene. CDR3 length: 15 residues. Germline V gene data show CDR1 as LNHNV and CDR2 as YYDKDF (reference sequence). V was shortened by 6 bases and J by 2 bases, with 14 bases between the two germline ends.

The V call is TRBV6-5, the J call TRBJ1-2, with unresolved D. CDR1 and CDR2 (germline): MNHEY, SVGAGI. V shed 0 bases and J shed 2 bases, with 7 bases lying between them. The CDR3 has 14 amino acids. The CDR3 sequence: CASSYSLGNYGYTF. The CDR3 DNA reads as TGTGCCAGCAGTTACTCGCTGGGAAACTATGGCTACACCTTC.

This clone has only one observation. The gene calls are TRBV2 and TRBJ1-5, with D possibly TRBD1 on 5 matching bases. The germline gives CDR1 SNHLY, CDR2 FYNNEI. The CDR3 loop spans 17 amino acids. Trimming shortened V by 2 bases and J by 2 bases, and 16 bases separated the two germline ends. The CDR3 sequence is CASSELWGPGGNQPQHF. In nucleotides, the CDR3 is TGTGCCAGCAGTGAACTATGGGGCCCGGGAGGCAATCAGCCCCAGCATTTT. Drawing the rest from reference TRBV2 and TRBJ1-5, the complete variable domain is EPEVTQTPSHQVTQMGQEVILRCVPISNHLYFYWYRQILGQKVEFLVSFYNNEISEKSEIFDDQFSVERPDGSNFTLKIRSTKLEDSAMYFCASSELWGPGGNQPQHFGDGTRLSIL.

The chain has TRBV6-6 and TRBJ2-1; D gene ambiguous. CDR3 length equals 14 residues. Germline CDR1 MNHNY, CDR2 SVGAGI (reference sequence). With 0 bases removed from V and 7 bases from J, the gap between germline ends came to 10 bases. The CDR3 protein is CASSYSADINEQFF. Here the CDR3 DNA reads TGTGCCAGCAGTTACTCAGCAGACATAAATGAGCAGTTCTTC.

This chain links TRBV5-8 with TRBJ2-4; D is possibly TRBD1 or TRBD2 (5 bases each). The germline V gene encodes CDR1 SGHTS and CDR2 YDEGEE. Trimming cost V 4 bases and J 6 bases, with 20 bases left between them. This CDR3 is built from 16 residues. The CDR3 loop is CASSHSRDPNLNIQYF. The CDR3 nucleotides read TGTGCCAGCAGCCACAGCCGGGACCCAAACCTAAACATTCAGTACTTC. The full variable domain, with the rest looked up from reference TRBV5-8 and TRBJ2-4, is EAGVTQSPTHLIKTRGQQATLRCSPISGHTSVYWYQQALGLGLQFLLWYDEGEERNRGNFPPRFSGRQFPNYSSELNVNALELEDSALYLCASSHSRDPNLNIQYFGAGTRLSVL.

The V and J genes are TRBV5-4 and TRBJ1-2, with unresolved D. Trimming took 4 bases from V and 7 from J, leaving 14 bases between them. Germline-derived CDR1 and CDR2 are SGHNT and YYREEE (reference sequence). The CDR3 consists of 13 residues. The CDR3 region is CASSPGAPRGYTF. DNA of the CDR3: TGTGCCAGCAGCCCAGGCGCACCACGTGGCTACACCTTC.

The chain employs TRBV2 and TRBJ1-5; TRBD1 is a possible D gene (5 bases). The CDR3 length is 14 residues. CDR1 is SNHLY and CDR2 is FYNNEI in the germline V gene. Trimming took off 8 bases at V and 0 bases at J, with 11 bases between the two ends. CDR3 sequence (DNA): TGTGCCAGCGGCAGGGATGGTAGCAATCAGCCCCAGCATTTT. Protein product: CASGRDGSNQPQHF.

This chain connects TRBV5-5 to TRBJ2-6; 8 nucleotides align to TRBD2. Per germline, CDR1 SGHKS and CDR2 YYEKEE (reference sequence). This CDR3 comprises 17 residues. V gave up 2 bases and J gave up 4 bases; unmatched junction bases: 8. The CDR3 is CASSFEGLAAGANVLTF. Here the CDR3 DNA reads TGTGCCAGCAGCTTCGAAGGACTAGCAGCCGGGGCCAACGTCCTGACTTTC. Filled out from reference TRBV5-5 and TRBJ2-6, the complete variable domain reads DAGVTQSPTHLIKTRGQQVTLRCSPISGHKSVSWYQQVLGQGPQFIFQYYEKEERGRGNFPDRFSARQFPNYSSELNVNALLLGDSALYLCASSFEGLAAGANVLTFGAGSRLTVL.